This is a list of T cell receptor beta chains from one sample in a study of T cell clones after liver transplantation. TCRdb's copy holds only in-frame clones and misses some; the assay was immunoSEQ multiplex PCR. Of about 71,000 clones in the sample, 75% to 90% were seen once. The sample was CD4+ T cells from blood, taken 12 months after liver transplant. The origin of the receptors is a human patient who received a liver transplant. The graft donor may be the source of some T cells. Each CDR3 is given with its conserved first and last residue. Fields, in order: D gene, J gene, clone size, V gene, CDR3 DNA, CDR3 protein. D genes are given only for firm matches. Some rows mark clone size as missing; the rest say once, few, many or name a class of expanded clone.

d_gene: -
j_gene: TRBJ2-3
abundance: once
v_gene: TRBV18
CDR3nt: TGTGCCAGCTCCCCCTCCCAACAAGATACGCAGTATTTT
CDR3aa: CASSPSQQDTQYF

d_gene: -
j_gene: TRBJ2-7
abundance: -
v_gene: TRBV30
CDR3nt: TGTGCCTGGGGACGGCGGACTGTAGCCCACGAGCAGTACTTC
CDR3aa: CAWGRRTVAHEQYF

d_gene: -
j_gene: TRBJ1-1
abundance: -
v_gene: TRBV15
CDR3nt: TGTGCCACCAGCAGAGGAGGGACGGACGGACCAGAAGCTTTCTTT
CDR3aa: CATSRGGTDGPEAFF

d_gene: -
j_gene: TRBJ1-2
abundance: -
v_gene: TRBV7-2
CDR3nt: TGTGCCAGCAGCTTAGTGGTCTCCCCAGCGGACTATGGCTACACCTTC
CDR3aa: CASSLVVSPADYGYTF

d_gene: TRBD2
j_gene: TRBJ2-1
abundance: -
v_gene: TRBV7-2
CDR3nt: TGTGCCAGCAGCTCGTCCTCTAGCGGGGTTTACAATGAGCAGTTCTTC
CDR3aa: CASSSSSSGVYNEQFF

d_gene: TRBD2
j_gene: TRBJ2-1
abundance: -
v_gene: TRBV7-2
CDR3nt: TGTGCCAGCAGCCCCCGCGGGACTAGCGGGAGGGATGAGCAGTTCTTC
CDR3aa: CASSPRGTSGRDEQFF

d_gene: TRBD2
j_gene: TRBJ2-7
abundance: -
v_gene: TRBV28
CDR3nt: TGTGCCAGCAGTTTAGGAGGCGGGAGCCCCTCCTACGAGCAGTACTTC
CDR3aa: CASSLGGGSPSYEQYF

d_gene: -
j_gene: TRBJ2-3
abundance: -
v_gene: TRBV28
CDR3nt: TGTGCCAGCAGTTTCGCCACAGATACGCAGTATTTT
CDR3aa: CASSFATDTQYF

d_gene: -
j_gene: TRBJ1-2
abundance: -
v_gene: TRBV2
CDR3nt: TGTGCCAGCAGTGAAGCGAGAGGGAGCCACTATGGCTACACCTTC
CDR3aa: CASSEARGSHYGYTF

d_gene: TRBD2
j_gene: TRBJ2-2
abundance: -
v_gene: TRBV27
CDR3nt: TGTGCCAGCCAGGGACTAGCGGGACCCCGGGGCGGGGAGCTGTTTTTT
CDR3aa: CASQGLAGPRGGELFF

d_gene: TRBD1
j_gene: TRBJ1-2
abundance: -
v_gene: TRBV10-3
CDR3nt: TGTGCCATCAGTGAGTCGGGACAGGGGGCTGGAGGCTACACCTTC
CDR3aa: CAISESGQGAGGYTF

d_gene: TRBD1
j_gene: TRBJ1-2
abundance: -
v_gene: TRBV5-1
CDR3nt: TGCGCCAGCAGCTTAAACTTACAGGGGGCCGGCTATGGCTACACCTTC
CDR3aa: CASSLNLQGAGYGYTF

d_gene: TRBD2
j_gene: TRBJ2-7
abundance: -
v_gene: TRBV5-1
CDR3nt: TGCGCCAGCAGCCTTACTAGCGGGGGATACGAGCAGTACTTC
CDR3aa: CASSLTSGGYEQYF

d_gene: -
j_gene: TRBJ2-7
abundance: once
v_gene: TRBV15
CDR3nt: TGTGCCACCAGCAGAGACAGGAGGACATACTCGTCCGAGCAGTACTTC
CDR3aa: CATSRDRRTYSSEQYF

d_gene: -
j_gene: TRBJ1-3
abundance: -
v_gene: TRBV5-1
CDR3nt: TGCGCCAGCAGCTTAAGCTCTGGAAACACCATATATTTT
CDR3aa: CASSLSSGNTIYF

d_gene: TRBD1
j_gene: TRBJ2-2
abundance: few
v_gene: TRBV7-6
CDR3nt: TGTGCCAGCAGCCTATGGACAGGGGGCCCGGGGGAGCTGTTTTTT
CDR3aa: CASSLWTGGPGELFF

d_gene: TRBD2
j_gene: TRBJ2-7
abundance: -
v_gene: TRBV4-2
CDR3nt: TGTGCCAGCAGCCAGGGACTAGCGGGAGGGCCCCCCTACGAGCAGTACTTC
CDR3aa: CASSQGLAGGPPYEQYF

d_gene: TRBD1
j_gene: TRBJ1-4
abundance: -
v_gene: TRBV4-1
CDR3nt: TGCGCCAGCAGCCGACCCCCCCAACAGGGGCCTAATGAAAAACTGTTTTTT
CDR3aa: CASSRPPQQGPNEKLFF

d_gene: TRBD1
j_gene: TRBJ2-5
abundance: -
v_gene: TRBV5-1
CDR3nt: TGCGCCAGCAGCTTGCCCGGGACAGGGAGTACCCAGTACTTC
CDR3aa: CASSLPGTGSTQYF

d_gene: -
j_gene: TRBJ2-3
abundance: -
v_gene: TRBV11-1
CDR3nt: TGTGCCAGCAGCCTAGAGACGGCTCCAGATACGCAGTATTTT
CDR3aa: CASSLETAPDTQYF

d_gene: -
j_gene: TRBJ1-1
abundance: -
v_gene: TRBV5-1
CDR3nt: TGCGCCAGCACGGCGGGGATGAACACTGAAGCTTTCTTT
CDR3aa: CASTAGMNTEAFF

d_gene: -
j_gene: TRBJ2-7
abundance: few
v_gene: TRBV7-9
CDR3nt: TGTGCCAGCAGCCCTCAGGGTGTGGGGGTTAGGGGCGAGCAGTACTTC
CDR3aa: CASSPQGVGVRGEQYF

d_gene: -
j_gene: TRBJ2-7
abundance: -
v_gene: TRBV28
CDR3nt: TGTGCCAGCAGTTTAAATCTGGGAATTCTTTCCTACGAGCAGTACTTC
CDR3aa: CASSLNLGILSYEQYF

d_gene: TRBD1
j_gene: TRBJ2-5
abundance: once
v_gene: TRBV5-1
CDR3nt: TGCGCCAGCAGCTTGGTCCCCGGACAGGGGGAGACCCAGTACTTC
CDR3aa: CASSLVPGQGETQYF

d_gene: TRBD2
j_gene: TRBJ2-1
abundance: -
v_gene: TRBV18
CDR3nt: TGTGCCAGCTCACCACAGCGGGGCTACAATGAGCAGTTCTTC
CDR3aa: CASSPQRGYNEQFF

d_gene: TRBD2
j_gene: TRBJ2-7
abundance: -
v_gene: TRBV9
CDR3nt: TGTGCCAGCAGCCGACTAGCGGGATCCTACGAGCAGTACTTC
CDR3aa: CASSRLAGSYEQYF

d_gene: TRBD1
j_gene: TRBJ2-7
abundance: -
v_gene: TRBV7-9
CDR3nt: TGTGCCAGCAGCTTTACGGGACAGGGGGTGGCCTACGAGCAGTACTTC
CDR3aa: CASSFTGQGVAYEQYF

d_gene: TRBD1
j_gene: TRBJ1-2
abundance: -
v_gene: TRBV28
CDR3nt: TGTGCCAGCAATGGGACAGGGGGCGAATATGGCTACACCTTC
CDR3aa: CASNGTGGEYGYTF

d_gene: -
j_gene: TRBJ2-3
abundance: few
v_gene: TRBV5-4
CDR3nt: TGTGCCAGCAGCTCCCCCGATAGGAGCAGAGATACGCAGTATTTT
CDR3aa: CASSSPDRSRDTQYF